Below are 23 T cell receptor beta chains sequenced from a single sample in a study of cytotoxic CD8 clonotypes in ibrutinib-treated CLL. Sequencing used immunoSEQ multiplex PCR; TCRdb keeps in-frame clones, though not all of them. The table has about 200,000 clones, over 60% seen once; the top ten hold 13%. Sequences were derived from PBMCs, sampled after 24 months of ibrutinib treatment. These receptors all stem from a human donor with chronic lymphocytic leukemia.

This chain links TRBV5-1 with TRBJ2-2; no definite D call. With 1 base removed from V and 1 base from J, the gap between germline ends came to 17 bases. Germline assignment: CDR1 SGHRS and CDR2 YFSETQ. The CDR3 length is 18 residues. DNA for the CDR3: TGCGCCAGCAGCTTGTCTCAGTCACATACCTTGAACACCGGGGAGCTGTTTTTT. It yields the protein CASSLSQSHTLNTGELFF.

The V call is TRBV27, the J call TRBJ2-3; 7 bases agree with TRBD2. The trim removed 5 bases at V and 3 bases at J, leaving 5 bases unmatched. This CDR3 is 14 amino acids long. The germline CDR1 and CDR2 sequences are MNHEY and SMNVEV (reference sequence). CDR3 region: CASSKLAITDTQYF. In DNA, the CDR3 is TGTGCCAGCAGTAAACTAGCGATAACAGATACGCAGTATTTT.

This clone was found a few times. The chain couples TRBV15 to TRBJ1-1, with TRBD1 identical over 8 bases. Germline V gene sequence: CDR1 LNHNV, CDR2 YYDKDF (reference sequence). V gave up 2 bases and J gave up 3 bases; unmatched junction bases: 5. The CDR3 runs to 15 residues. The CDR3 DNA sequence: TGTGCCACCAGCAGACAGGAGACAGGGGACACTGAAGCTTTCTTT. Translating it yields CATSRQETGDTEAFF. The whole variable domain, filled in from reference TRBV15 and TRBJ1-1, reads DAMVIQNPRYQVTQFGKPVTLSCSQTLNHNVMYWYQQKSSQAPKLLFHYYDKDFNNEADTPDNFQSRRPNTSFCFLDIRSPGLGDTAMYLCATSRQETGDTEAFFGQGTRLTVV.

The chain joins TRBV11-2 to TRBJ2-2; 7 bases align to TRBD2. This CDR3 spans 15 amino acids. CDR1 SGHAT and CDR2 FQNNGV come from the germline V gene. V trimming: 6 bases; J trimming: 0 bases; junction bases outside the gene matches: 4. The CDR3 spells CASSNRGANTGELFF. The CDR3 region has the DNA TGTGCCAGCAGTAACCGGGGGGCGAACACCGGGGAGCTGTTTTTT.

The V gene is TRBV6-5, the J gene TRBJ1-1; no clear D gene. The V end was cut by 2 bases, the J end by 5 bases, with 12 bases between. Per the germline V gene, CDR1 is MNHEY and CDR2 is SVGAGI. The CDR3 is 14 amino acids. The CDR3 sequence: CASSYEWKETEAFF. CDR3 DNA sequence: TGTGCCAGCAGTTACGAGTGGAAAGAGACTGAAGCTTTCTTT.

V is TRBV19 and J is TRBJ1-5; the match to TRBD1 covers 7 bases. The V gene end was trimmed by 7 bases and the J gene end by 0 bases; junction bases not matched to a gene: 6. CDR3 length: 15 amino acids. CDR1 and CDR2 (germline): LNHDA, SQIVND (reference sequence). This CDR3 reads CASNLDRPSNQPQHF. CDR3 DNA: TGTGCCAGTAACTTGGACAGGCCTAGCAATCAGCCCCAGCATTTT.

V and J are TRBV5-1 and TRBJ2-7, with 9 bases that match TRBD1. In germline, CDR1 is SGHRS, CDR2 YFSETQ. The V gene end was trimmed by 3 bases and the J gene end by 5 bases; junction bases not matched to a gene: 6. The CDR3 consists of 14 residues. The CDR3 protein is CASSSRTGVNEQYF. In nucleotides, the CDR3 is TGCGCCAGCAGCTCCCGGACAGGGGTGAACGAGCAGTACTTC. Full variable domain (rest looked up from reference TRBV5-1 and TRBJ2-7): KAGVTQTPRYLIKTRGQQVTLSCSPISGHRSVSWYQQTPGQGLQFLFEYFSETQRNKGNFPGRFSGRQFSNSRSEMNVSTLELGDSALYLCASSSRTGVNEQYFGPGTRLTVT.

The rearrangement uses TRBV18 and TRBJ2-1, with a weak D call TRBD1 (6 bases). Trimming left V 3 bases short and J 7 bases short, with 16 bases between. Germline-derived CDR1 and CDR2 are KGHSH and LQKENI. This CDR3 has 15 residues. The CDR3 region has the DNA TGTGCCAGCTCACCCAGGGGTTCTAGTCAAAATGAGCAGTTCTTC. This encodes CASSPRGSSQNEQFF.

The chain uses TRBV10-3 and TRBJ2-7, with 9 bases fitting TRBD2. CDR1 and CDR2 (germline): ENHRY, SYGVKD. V lost 6 bases to trimming and J lost 5 bases; unmatched junction nucleotides: 8. This CDR3 region has 14 residues. CDR3 in amino acids: CAISRGTSTDEQYF. For the CDR3, the DNA is TGTGCCATCAGCCGAGGGACTAGCACGGACGAGCAGTACTTC.

The chain carries TRBV5-4 and TRBJ1-2; TRBD1 agrees at 10 bases. The CDR3 sequence is 16 residues long. The germline V gene has CDR1 SGHNT and CDR2 YYREEE (reference sequence). V dropped 4 bases and J dropped 2; count of bases not matched to a gene: 8. CDR3 in amino acids: CASSLEGDRGNYGYTF. CDR3 bases: TGTGCCAGCAGCCTTGAGGGGGACAGGGGAAACTATGGCTACACCTTC.

The CDR3 DNA reads as TGTGCCAGCAGCTTAACACAGGGGGAGAGCTCCTACAATGAGCAGTTCTTC. Its protein is CASSLTQGESSYNEQFF. The chain links TRBV7-9 to TRBJ2-1, with 8 bases lining up with TRBD1. Trimming took 2 bases from V and 0 from J; bases not matched to a gene: 6. The CDR3 loop spans 17 amino acids. The germline V gene has CDR1 SEHNR and CDR2 FQNEAQ (reference sequence).

This chain joins TRBV7-6 and TRBJ2-1; D perhaps matches TRBD1 (6 bases). Germline loops: CDR1 SGHVS, CDR2 FNYEAQ. The CDR3 contains 17 residues. V lost 1 base and J 0 bases, leaving 13 bases between the germline ends. The CDR3 DNA reads TGTGCCAGCAGCTTAGTGGGACAAATAAGCTCCTACAATGAGCAGTTCTTC. Translating it yields CASSLVGQISSYNEQFF. Variable domain in full (rest from reference TRBV7-6 and TRBJ2-1): GAGVSQSPRYKVTKRGQDVALRCDPISGHVSLYWYRQALGQGPEFLTYFNYEAQQDKSGLPNDRFSAERPEGSISTLTIQRTEQRDSAMYRCASSLVGQISSYNEQFFGPGTRLTVL.

The rearrangement links TRBV7-2 to TRBJ1-1, with D maybe TRBD1 (5 bases). The V end was cut by 0 bases, the J end by 8 bases, with 10 bases between. Germline CDR1 reads SGHTA; CDR2 reads FQGNSA. This CDR3 has 13 residues. The chain's CDR3 is CASSLARAGEAFF. The CDR3 bases are TGTGCCAGCAGCTTAGCGCGGGCAGGGGAAGCTTTCTTT.

A note on this clone: One end of the junction varies from germline; a read error may be responsible. The J gene is TRBJ1-2, the V gene TRBV11-2; TRBD1 agrees at 7 bases. Per germline, CDR1 SGHAT and CDR2 FQNNGV. The length of the CDR3 is 16 residues. CDR3 nucleotides: TGTGCCAGCACCTTACAGGGGACCTGGTTTGACTATGGCTACACCTTC. Translation: CASTLQGTWFDYGYTF.

The V gene is TRBV30, the J gene TRBJ2-5; D not resolved. The CDR3 is 11 amino acids. CDR1 GTSNPN and CDR2 SVGIG come from the germline V gene (reference sequence). Trimming removed 0 bases at V and 7 bases at J, with 6 bases between. CDR3 sequence: CAWSVIRTQYF. The CDR3 nucleotides read TGTGCCTGGAGTGTAATCCGGACCCAGTACTTC.

The CDR3: CASSLAGTAYGYTF. For the CDR3, the DNA is TGTGCCAGCAGCTTGGCCGGGACAGCTTATGGCTACACCTTC. V usage is TRBV5-7 and J usage is TRBJ1-2, with 7 positions matching TRBD1. TRBV5-7 is reported as an ORF; its role is uncertain. CDR3 size: 14 residues. J gave up 5 bases and V 0 bases, and 4 bases lay outside the gene matches.

This clone appeared a few times. This sequence joins TRBV9 and TRBJ2-1, with D hard to call. This CDR3 has 16 residues. Trimming pared 4 bases from V and 6 bases from J, leaving 20 bases between. The germline gives CDR1 SGDLS, CDR2 YYNGEE. This CDR3 is CASSPPARAETNEQFF. The CDR3 DNA sequence: TGTGCCAGCAGCCCCCCCGCCCGCGCGGAGACCAATGAGCAGTTCTTC.

The count of this clone is one. V usage is TRBV6-5 and J usage is TRBJ2-7; D ambiguous. The CDR3 has 14 residues. Germline CDR1 reads MNHEY; CDR2 reads SVGAGI. V lost 8 bases, J lost 3 bases, and 17 bases lay in between. The CDR3 loop reads CASWTTDHFYEQYF. CDR3 bases: TGTGCCAGCTGGACGACCGACCATTTCTACGAGCAGTACTTC.

This chain links TRBV4-1 with TRBJ2-2; D is perhaps TRBD1 (6 bases). The CDR3 runs 19 residues. Trimming cost V 4 bases and J 0 bases, with 21 bases left between them. The germline V gene has CDR1 MGHRA and CDR2 YSYEKL. CDR3 sequence: CASSPHPLQGLSNTGELFF. Here the CDR3 DNA reads TGCGCCAGCAGCCCGCATCCTCTTCAGGGGCTTTCGAACACCGGGGAGCTGTTTTTT.

This clone turned up a few times. The chain combines TRBV27 with TRBJ1-4; no firm D call. Trimming removed 6 bases at V and 0 bases at J, with 8 bases between. This CDR3 is built from 14 residues. Germline lookup yields CDR1 MNHEY and CDR2 SMNVEV (reference sequence). CDR3 sequence reads: CASRRTATNEKLFF. CDR3 bases: TGTGCCAGCAGGAGGACTGCAACTAATGAAAAACTGTTTTTT.

This chain connects TRBV6-1 to TRBJ2-5; 8 positions agree with TRBD1. The CDR3 contains 12 residues. The V segment lost 10 bases and the J segment 5 bases; nucleotides outside the gene matches: 6. Germline values: CDR1 MNHNS, CDR2 SASEGT. DNA for the CDR3: TGTGCCACCGAGGACAGGGTGGAGACCCAGTACTTC. It specifies CATEDRVETQYF.

V usage is TRBV5-6 and J usage is TRBJ1-2; a possible D gene is TRBD1 (5 bases). This CDR3 has 16 residues. The germline CDR1 and CDR2 sequences are SGHDT and YYEEEE. V lost 0 bases, J lost 0 bases, and 12 bases lay in between. Here the CDR3 reads CASSLVGGGTNYGYTF. CDR3 nucleotides: TGTGCCAGCAGCTTGGTTGGGGGAGGAACTAACTATGGCTACACCTTC.

The chain is built from TRBV2 and TRBJ2-7; TRBD1 is a possible D gene (6 bases). This CDR3 comprises 14 residues. The ends were cut back, 6 bases at V and 1 base at J, with 13 bases in the middle. Per the germline V gene, CDR1 is SNHLY and CDR2 is FYNNEI. This chain's CDR3 is CASRYREGSYEQYF. For the CDR3, the DNA is TGTGCCAGCAGATACAGGGAAGGATCCTACGAGCAGTACTTC.